This T cell receptor (beta chain) stems from a study of T cell responses to AZD1222 COVID-19 vaccine. Notes on the study in general: It was only a handful of AZD1222 recipients who were seropositive at baseline. Nearly half of the spike-specific TCRs reportedly recognize variant regions that carry no mutations. Repertoire sampling happened only post peak T cell response. Spike was spanned by vaccine-associated CD4 TCRs, which were dominant at 160-218 and 743-854.

Using immunoSEQ multiplex PCR, the repertoire was profiled, and TCRdb retains in-frame clones only, with some absent. The sample contains approximately 120,000 clones, around 89% of which appear only once. In its sample, this clone was seen once. The antigen remains unidentified. This receptor was identified in an adult in good health. The material sequenced was peripheral blood, taken on day 0 of MenACWY control vaccination.

The CDR3 sequence is CASSFGQGVGEQYF. The CDR3 DNA reads TGTGCCAGCAGTTTCGGTCAGGGCGTAGGCGAGCAGTACTTC. The chain joins TRBV27 to TRBJ2-7; D might be TRBD1 (5 bases). Trimming shortened V by 3 bases and J by 6 bases, and 15 bases separated the two germline ends. The CDR3 is made up of 14 amino acids. Germline CDR1 MNHEY, CDR2 SMNVEV (reference sequence).